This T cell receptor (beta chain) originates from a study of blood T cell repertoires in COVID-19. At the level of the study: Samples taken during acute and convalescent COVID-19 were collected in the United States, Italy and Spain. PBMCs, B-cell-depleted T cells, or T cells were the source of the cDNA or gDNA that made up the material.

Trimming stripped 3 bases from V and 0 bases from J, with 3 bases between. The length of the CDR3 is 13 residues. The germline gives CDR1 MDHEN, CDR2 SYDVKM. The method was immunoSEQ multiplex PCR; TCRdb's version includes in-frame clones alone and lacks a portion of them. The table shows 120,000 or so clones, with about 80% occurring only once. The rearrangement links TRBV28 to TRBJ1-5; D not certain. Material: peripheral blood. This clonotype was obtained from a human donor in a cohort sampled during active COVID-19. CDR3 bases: TGTGCCAGCAGTTTCTATAGCAATCAGCCCCAGCATTTT. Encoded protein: CASSFYSNQPQHF.